This T cell receptor beta chain was identified during a study of regulatory T cells in long-lasting Graves disease. Study observations and caveats: Fewer public clonotypes were shared by new patients (around 970) than by persistent patients (2,741). TCR diversity was lower in persistent than newly diagnosed Graves' disease. Favoring TRBV28, TRBJ1-2 and TRBJ2-5 was a feature seen in persistent disease.

This CDR3 region has 12 residues. The V gene's germline CDR1 is SGHAT and CDR2 FQNNGV. This clonotype turned up a few times. Its antigen remains unidentified. One junction end disagrees with the germline gene, perhaps due to a read error. Both iRepertoire HTBI primers and Arm-PCR of CDR3 regions were used to build the TCR beta libraries. TCRdb independently ran MiXCR on the multiplex PCR reads; one entry per CDR3 protein. The sample includes approximately 380,000 distinct CDR3 sequences, less than 25% of them seen just once. Sample time point: persistent/refractory GD, antithyroid drugs over 5 years with positive TRAb. PBMC RNA served as the TCR library source. Peripheral blood, around 9 milliliters of it, was drawn into EDTA tubes.

This sequence joins TRBV11-2 and TRBJ2-7, with D unclear. The sequences come from peripheral blood mononuclear cells (PBMCs), collected when the disease was refractory, from a patient treated with antithyroid drugs. The sequence came from a female donor with Graves disease. CDR3 sequence (DNA): TGTGCCAGCAGCTTAGATCTCTACGGGCAGTACTTC. Its protein product is CASSLDLYGQYF.